This TCR beta chain is from a study of regulatory T cells in long-lasting Graves disease. Whole-study context: Patients met the persistent Graves' disease definition after over 5 years of antithyroid drugs with positive TSH receptor antibodies.

The TCR beta library used iRepertoire HTBI primers with Arm-PCR amplification of CDR3. Each CDR3 protein gets one entry after TCRdb re-called the multiplex PCR reads with MiXCR. The top ten hold about a quarter of the sample, which has about 450,000 distinct CDR3 sequences, about a quarter seen once. The study's findings and limits: It was possible that the small sample size reduced accuracy.

Germline V gene data show CDR1 as MNHNS and CDR2 as SASEGT. The CDR3 consists of 17 residues. The V and J ends lost 7 bases and 5 bases respectively, with 27 bases between them. Documented time point: persistent/refractory GD, antithyroid drugs over 5 years with positive TRAb. Researchers made the TCR library from RNA that was extracted from PBMCs. Recruitment took place at an endocrinology department in Xi'an, China. Roughly 8.2 milliliters of peripheral blood were drawn into EDTA tubes. This clonotype occurred many times. Its antigen is as yet unknown. This chain joins TRBV6-1 and TRBJ2-7; D perhaps matches TRBD1 (6 bases). Sequenced here: peripheral blood mononuclear cells (PBMCs), sampled when the disease was refractory, from a patient treated with antithyroid drugs. The source is a female donor with Graves disease. The CDR3 DNA follows: TGTGCCAGCAAAAAATTCGATCGTAGGGGGATGACGGACGAGCAGTACTTC. It encodes CASKKFDRRGMTDEQYF.